Below are 7 T cell receptor beta chains sequenced from a single sample in a study of T cells in Graves' hyperthyroidism and ophthalmopathy. Amplification targeted TCR beta CDR3 regions from RNA transcripts. HTBI primers were used for first-round RT-PCR of the TCR CDR3. TCRdb called the multiplex PCR reads again in MiXCR, with one record for every CDR3 protein. The profile covers about 560,000 distinct CDR3 sequences, with around 15% appearing a single time and roughly 14% taken by the ten largest. Sequenced input: blood. These receptor sequences come from a woman aged 40-49 years with Graves' hyperthyroidism.

The CDR3 protein is CASSRGQGVGTGELFF. The DNA for the CDR3 is TGCGCCAGCAGCCGGGGACAGGGAGTAGGCACCGGGGAGCTGTTTTTT. The chain combines TRBV5-1 with TRBJ2-2; 9 bases are shared with TRBD1. V dropped 4 bases and J dropped 4; count of bases not matched to a gene: 8. This CDR3 comprises 16 residues. CDR1 is SGHRS, CDR2 YFSETQ, per germline.

The chain is built from TRBV7-8 and TRBJ1-3; D is unclear. The germline gives CDR1 SGHVS, CDR2 FQNEAQ. V dropped 1 base and J dropped 4 bases, with 8 bases sitting between them. The CDR3 contains 14 residues. DNA of the CDR3: TGTGCCAGCAGCTTAGGTTGGGAGGGAAACACCATATATTTT. It encodes CASSLGWEGNTIYF. Full variable domain (outside the CDR3, taken from reference TRBV7-8 and TRBJ1-3): GAGVSQSPRYKVAKRGQDVALRCDPISGHVSLFWYQQALGQGPEFLTYFQNEAQLDKSGLPSDRFFAERPEGSVSTLKIQRTQQEDSAVYLCASSLGWEGNTIYFGEGSWLTVV.

The chain combines TRBV11-2 with TRBJ1-1; D unclear. Per germline, CDR1 SGHAT and CDR2 FQNNGV. Trimming shortened V by 0 bases and J by 0 bases, and 8 bases separated the two germline ends. CDR3 size: 15 residues. The CDR3: CASSLEGAMNTEAFF. CDR3 bases: TGTGCCAGCAGCTTAGAGGGAGCCATGAACACTGAAGCTTTCTTT. The whole variable domain, filled in from reference TRBV11-2 and TRBJ1-1, reads EAGVAQSPRYKIIEKRQSVAFWCNPISGHATLYWYQQILGQGPKLLIQFQNNGVVDDSQLPKDRFSAERLKGVDSTLKIQPAKLEDSAVYLCASSLEGAMNTEAFFGQGTRLTVV.

The V call is TRBV20-1, the J call TRBJ1-6; D possibly corresponds to TRBD1 (5 bases). Germline loops: CDR1 DFQATT, CDR2 SNEGSKA (reference sequence). This CDR3 comprises 15 residues. V was pared by 4 bases and J by 1 base, with 11 bases between. The CDR3 DNA follows: TGCAGTGCTAATGGGGGGTCATCCTATAATTCACCCCTCCACTTT. Translated, it gives CSANGGSSYNSPLHF.

J is TRBJ1-5 and V is TRBV4-1; 11 bases align to TRBD1. Germline V CDR1 and CDR2: MGHRA, YSYEKL. CDR3 length: 18 residues. The ends lost 4 bases at V and 1 base at J; junction bases unmatched: 9. CDR3 nucleotide sequence: TGCGCCAGCAGCCGATCCTGGACAGGGGGCGAAAGCAATCAGCCCCAGCATTTT. This codes for CASSRSWTGGESNQPQHF.

The chain uses TRBV2 and TRBJ2-2, with 8 bases that match TRBD2. The CDR3 sequence is 17 residues long. J was trimmed by 1 base and V by 3 bases; bases with no gene match: 7. CDR1 SNHLY and CDR2 FYNNEI come from the germline V gene. The CDR3 here is CASSDPSGGKNTGELFF. The CDR3 DNA reads as TGTGCCAGCAGTGACCCGAGCGGGGGTAAGAACACCGGGGAGCTGTTTTTT.

This clonotype was recorded a few times. This chain uses TRBV20-1 with TRBJ2-2; possible D gene TRBD1, 5 bases. The CDR3 is 13 residues long. V was cut by 5 bases and J by 1 base, with 8 bases left in between. The V gene's germline CDR1 is DFQATT and CDR2 SNEGSKA (reference sequence). The CDR3 spells CSAPDRNTGELFF. As DNA, the CDR3 is TGCAGTGCTCCAGACAGGAACACCGGGGAGCTGTTTTTT.